This T cell receptor beta chain was observed in a study of CD8+CD57+ T cells in acquired aplastic anemia. Trimming stripped 5 bases from V and 6 bases from J, with 17 bases between. This CDR3 contains 14 residues. Germline V lookup: CDR1 DFQATT, CDR2 SNEGSKA (reference sequence). Both TCR beta VDJ combination and CDR3 sequence profiling were carried out. Genomic DNA was the template for this profiling. Each CDR3 protein gets one entry after TCRdb re-called the reads with MiXCR. Of about 160,000 distinct CDR3 sequences in the sample, about two thirds were seen once. Patients chosen for sequencing had CD8+CD57+ cells that had expanded, as shown by flow cytometry. All participating patients were living with severe acquired aplastic anemia. Sampling of blood occurred while the patients had still received no therapy. Study outcomes and limitations: With respect to CD8+ Simpson's diversity, patients and controls did not differ significantly.

This clonotype was seen only a few times. Its antigen is currently unknown. V gene TRBV20-1 combines with J gene TRBJ2-1, with a weak D call TRBD2 (6 bases). The sequenced sample was sorted CD4+, CD8+, or CD8+CD57+ T cells (not recorded which) from PBMCs. The TCR comes from a human donor with aplastic anemia. The CDR3 DNA is TGCAGTGCTCCTGACCCGGGAGACCGCAATGAGCAGTTCTTC. Its translation is CSAPDPGDRNEQFF.